This section outlines one T cell receptor (beta chain) sequence together with its context. CDR1 and CDR2 from the germline V gene are KGHSH and LQKENI. Losses at the gene ends were 3 bases for V and 3 bases for J; bases not matched to a gene: 5. The CDR3 length is 15 residues. The data originate from a study of blood T cell repertoires in COVID-19. Enrolled through a virtual design, the participants were between 18 and 89 years of age and came from 24 US areas. Original handling: Amplification from reference gene primers served as the basis for estimated nucleated cell counts. Here immunoSEQ multiplex PCR was the method, and the copy in TCRdb shows in-frame clones only, minus some. The DNA was the basis for D and trimming; V, J and clone size are from that table. The table lists approximately 220,000 clones, 80% to 90% of them singletons.

The origin of this receptor is a woman in her thirties or forties with acute COVID-19. The gene calls are TRBV18 and TRBJ1-5; TRBD1 aligns across 7 bases. The source material was PBMCs or T cells enriched from blood (not recorded which). CDR3 sequence (DNA): TGTGCCAGCTCACCCAACCAGGGGGACAATCAGCCCCAGCATTTT. This sequence encodes CASSPNQGDNQPQHF.